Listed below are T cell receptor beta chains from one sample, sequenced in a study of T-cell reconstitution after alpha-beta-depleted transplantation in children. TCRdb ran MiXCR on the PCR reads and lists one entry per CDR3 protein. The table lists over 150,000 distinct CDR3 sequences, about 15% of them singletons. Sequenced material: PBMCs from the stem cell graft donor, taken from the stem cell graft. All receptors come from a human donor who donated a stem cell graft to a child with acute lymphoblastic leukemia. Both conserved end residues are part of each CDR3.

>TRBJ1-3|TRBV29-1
CSVGWSSGNTIYF
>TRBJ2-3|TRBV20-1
CSAIDSDTQYF
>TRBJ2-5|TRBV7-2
CASTNLGRRLGGETQYF
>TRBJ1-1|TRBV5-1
CASSSKHDRENTEAFF
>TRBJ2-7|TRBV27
CASSLVREDSYEQYF
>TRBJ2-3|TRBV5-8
CASSRHLTADTQYF
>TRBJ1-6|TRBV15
CATSRIMGQGYSPLHF
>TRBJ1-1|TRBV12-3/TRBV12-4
CASSLAGFGAFF
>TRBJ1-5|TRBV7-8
CASSLGAGRGNQPQHF
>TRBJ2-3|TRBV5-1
CASSWTSGRDTQYF
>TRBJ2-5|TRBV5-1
CASSLGIQETQYF
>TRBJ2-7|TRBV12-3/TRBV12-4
CASSSADSPVTYEQYF
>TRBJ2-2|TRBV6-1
CASYRDTNTGELFF
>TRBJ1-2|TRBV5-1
CASSFRSGQGHGYTF
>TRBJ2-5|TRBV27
CASSLRAQETQYF
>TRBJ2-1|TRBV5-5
CASSYSGLAGGHNEQFF
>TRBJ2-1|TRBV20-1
CSARSLAGGTYNEQFF
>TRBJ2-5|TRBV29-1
CSAPTWDPRAPQYF